The present T cell receptor (beta chain) was sequenced within a study of low-dose radiotherapy and immunotherapy resistance in tumors. For the study at large: Across 26 weeks, 13 Gy in total went to Cohort 2, delivered as 1 Gy per fraction every two weeks. Intravenous cyclophosphamide 200 mg/m2 was given every two weeks, one day before radiation and immunotherapy. Aspirin 300 mg was given orally each day for four cycles from cycle 1 day 1.

Gene-specific TRAV and TRBV primers were used for first-strand cDNA, covering alpha and beta chains. TCRs were put through roughly 20 PCR cycles of amplification with Phusion. A constant-region primer and the V-primer adapter served as the primer pair. TCRdb redid the calling of the reads with MiXCR, one entry per CDR3 protein. Among around 14,000 distinct CDR3 sequences listed, roughly 50% were seen once. It was nivolumab, ipilimumab, aspirin, low-dose cyclophosphamide and low-dose radiotherapy that donors received. A few counts support this clonotype. The V gene lost 4 bases and the J gene lost 9 bases, with 10 bases spanning the gap. This CDR3 is 12 amino acids long. Looked up from germline, CDR1 is SGHAT and CDR2 is FQNNGV.

V usage is TRBV11-2 and J usage is TRBJ2-1; perhaps TRBD2 as D (5 bases). The sequence was collected from a human donor with advanced metastatic prostate, ovarian, gallbladder or colorectal cancer (not recorded which). This table probably holds off-target reads from a library built for another chain. The CDR3 bases are TGTGCCAGCAGCTGGCTAGGAGGTGAGCAGTTCTTC. Protein: CASSWLGGEQFF.